A selection of T cell receptor beta chains follows, all from one sample in a study of shared clonotypes between healthy human individuals. Sequencing was performed with immunoSEQ multiplex PCR; in TCRdb, only in-frame clones are kept and a portion is missing. This table holds around 2.1 million clones, 85% to 95% found once. The specimen was naive CD8+ T cells from PBMCs. The receptors originated from a man in his late teens or twenties in good health. Some clones in this sample may be carry-over from other donors' samples. The CDR3 runs from the conserved cysteine through the conserved F or W. The D gene is left open where the match is weak.

d_call,j_call,v_call,cdr3_aa,cdr3_nt
TRBD1,TRBJ1-2,TRBV9,CASSVEGAAAAHYGYTF,TGTGCCAGCAGCGTAGAGGGGGCAGCTGCAGCTCACTATGGCTACACCTTC
TRBD1,TRBJ2-7,TRBV13,CASSLRGLYEQYF,TGTGCCAGCAGCCTCAGGGGGCTCTACGAGCAGTACTTC
TRBD2,TRBJ2-7,TRBV28,CASSLLAGGPYEQYF,TGTGCCAGCAGTTTACTGGCGGGAGGGCCTTACGAGCAGTACTTC
.,TRBJ1-1,TRBV27,CASSLSLGRAEAFF,TGTGCCAGCAGTTTATCGTTGGGGAGGGCTGAAGCTTTCTTT
.,TRBJ2-7,TRBV4-2,CASSQGPLGPGSAYEQYF,TGTGCCAGCAGCCAGGGCCCTCTGGGTCCCGGTTCAGCCTACGAGCAGTACTTC
TRBD2,TRBJ2-1,TRBV7-2,CASSGLAGAYNEQFF,TGTGCCAGCAGCGGGCTAGCGGGAGCCTACAATGAGCAGTTCTTC
.,TRBJ1-2,TRBV5-6,CASSKGVGYTF,TGTGCCAGCAGCAAAGGGGTTGGCTACACCTTC
.,TRBJ2-2,TRBV5-1,CASSHTQGHEITGELFF,TGCGCCAGCAGCCATACACAGGGCCACGAAATCACCGGGGAGCTGTTTTTT
.,TRBJ1-6,TRBV2,CASSGRTNSPLHF,TGTGCCAGCTCGGGACGGACTAATTCACCCCTCCACTTT
TRBD2,TRBJ2-7,TRBV27,CASSLIGLAGGSEQYF,TGTGCCAGCAGTTTAATCGGACTAGCGGGAGGTTCCGAGCAGTACTTC
TRBD2,TRBJ2-3,TRBV7-8,CASSLAVGGSGTDTQYF,TGTGCCAGCAGCTTAGCAGTGGGCGGGAGCGGCACAGATACGCAGTATTTT
TRBD2,TRBJ2-7,TRBV19,CASSIEREGLEQYF,TGTGCCAGTAGTATAGAGCGGGAGGGCCTCGAGCAGTACTTC
.,TRBJ2-1,TRBV6-5,CASSSASSAYNEQFF,TGTGCCAGCAGTTCGGCGTCTAGCGCCTACAATGAGCAGTTCTTC
.,TRBJ2-7,TRBV4-1,CASSQEMRSTYEQYF,TGCGCCAGCAGCCAAGAAATGCGATCTACCTACGAGCAGTACTTC
.,TRBJ2-7,TRBV13,CASSLESSYEQYF,TGTGCCAGCAGCTTAGAATCTAGCTACGAGCAGTACTTC
TRBD2,TRBJ2-7,TRBV11-2,CASSLFTGEGSYEQYF,TGTGCCAGCAGCTTATTTACGGGGGAGGGCTCCTACGAGCAGTACTTC
.,TRBJ1-1,TRBV21-1,CASSNRVRSIRPIGNTEAFF,TGTGCCAGCAGCAACCGTGTTCGGTCCATCCGCCCTATTGGTAACACTGAAGCTTTCTTT
.,TRBJ1-4,TRBV7-6,CASGTGGEKLFF,TGTGCCAGCGGGACTGGAGGGGAAAAACTGTTTTTT
.,TRBJ1-2,TRBV21-1,CASSKEKGRANYGYTF,TGTGCCAGCAGCAAAGAGAAGGGGCGAGCTAACTATGGCTACACCTTC
.,TRBJ2-7,TRBV4-3,CASSHDTGQPLGEEQYF,TGCGCCAGCAGCCACGATACAGGGCAGCCCCTGGGTGAGGAGCAGTACTTC
TRBD1,TRBJ1-5,TRBV27,CASSFGTGVQPQHF,TGTGCCAGCAGTTTCGGGACAGGCGTTCAGCCCCAGCATTTT
TRBD1,TRBJ1-2,TRBV10-3,CAISDARDRGHGYTF,TGTGCCATCAGTGACGCACGGGACAGGGGTCATGGCTACACCTTC